Reported below is one T cell receptor beta chain. This sample is drawn from a study of blood T cell repertoires in COVID-19. Across the study: COVID-19 samples, acute and convalescent, were from the United States, Italy and Spain. PBMCs, B-cell-depleted T cells, or T cells were the source of the cDNA or gDNA that made up the material.

Only in-frame clones appear in the TCRdb table, and some are missing; sequencing was by immunoSEQ multiplex PCR. Altogether 110,000 or so clones are present, over 70% being singletons, with the ten largest covering less than 2%. The CDR3 loop spans 14 amino acids. The V and J ends lost 4 bases and 6 bases, in that order; junction bases with no gene match: 5. Germline values: CDR1 KGHDR, CDR2 SFDVKD. Sample: peripheral blood. This sequence was found in a man aged 45 to 65 with acute or convalescent COVID-19. V gene TRBV24-1 combines with J gene TRBJ2-3; 8 bases map to TRBD2. The CDR3 bases are TGTGCCACCAGTGACGGGGGGGCGAGGGATACGCAGTATTTT. Encoded protein: CATSDGGARDTQYF.